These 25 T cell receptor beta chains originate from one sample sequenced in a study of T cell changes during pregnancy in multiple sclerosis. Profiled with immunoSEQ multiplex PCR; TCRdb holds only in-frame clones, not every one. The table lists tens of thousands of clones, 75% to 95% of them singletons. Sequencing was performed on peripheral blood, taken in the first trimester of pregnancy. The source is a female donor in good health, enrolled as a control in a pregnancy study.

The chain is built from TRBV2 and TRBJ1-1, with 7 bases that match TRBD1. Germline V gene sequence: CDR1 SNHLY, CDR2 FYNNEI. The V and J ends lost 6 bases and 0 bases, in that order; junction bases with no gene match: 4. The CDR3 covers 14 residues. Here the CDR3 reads CASRLGQLNTEAFF. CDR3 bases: TGTGCCAGCAGGTTGGGACAGCTGAACACTGAAGCTTTCTTT. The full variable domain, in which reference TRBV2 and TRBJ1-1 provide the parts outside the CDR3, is EPEVTQTPSHQVTQMGQEVILRCVPISNHLYFYWYRQILGQKVEFLVSFYNNEISEKSEIFDDQFSVERPDGSNFTLKIRSTKLEDSAMYFCASRLGQLNTEAFFGQGTRLTVV.

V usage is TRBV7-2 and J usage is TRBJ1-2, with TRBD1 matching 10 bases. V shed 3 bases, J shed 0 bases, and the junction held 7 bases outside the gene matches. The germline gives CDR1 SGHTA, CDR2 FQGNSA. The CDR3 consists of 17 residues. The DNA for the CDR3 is TGTGCCAGCAGCTTCGGGACAGGGGTAATCGCTAACTATGGCTACACCTTC. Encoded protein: CASSFGTGVIANYGYTF.

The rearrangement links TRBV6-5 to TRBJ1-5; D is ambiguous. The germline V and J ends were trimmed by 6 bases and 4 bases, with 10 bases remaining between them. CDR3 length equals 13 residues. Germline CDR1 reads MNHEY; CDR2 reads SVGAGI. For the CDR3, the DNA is TGTGCCAGCAGCGGAGGACCGAATCAGCCCCAGCATTTT. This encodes CASSGGPNQPQHF.

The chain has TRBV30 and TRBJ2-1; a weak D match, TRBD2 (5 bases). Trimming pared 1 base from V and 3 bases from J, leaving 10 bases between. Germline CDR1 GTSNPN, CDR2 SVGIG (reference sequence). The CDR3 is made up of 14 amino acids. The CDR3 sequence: CAWSEVGGYNEQFF. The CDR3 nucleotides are TGTGCCTGGAGTGAAGTAGGAGGCTACAATGAGCAGTTCTTC.

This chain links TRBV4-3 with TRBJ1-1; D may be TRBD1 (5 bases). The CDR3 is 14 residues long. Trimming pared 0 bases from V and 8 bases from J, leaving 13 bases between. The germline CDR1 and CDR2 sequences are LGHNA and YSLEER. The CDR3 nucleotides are TGCGCCAGCAGCCAAGATGGGGGGAAGGGGGAAGCTTTCTTT. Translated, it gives CASSQDGGKGEAFF.

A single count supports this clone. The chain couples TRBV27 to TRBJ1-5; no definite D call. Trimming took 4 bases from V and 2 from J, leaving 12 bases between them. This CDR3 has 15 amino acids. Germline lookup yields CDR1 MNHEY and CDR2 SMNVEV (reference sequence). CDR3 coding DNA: TGTGCCAGCAGTTCAGACCAGGTTCGCAATCAGCCCCAGCATTTT. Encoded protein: CASSSDQVRNQPQHF.

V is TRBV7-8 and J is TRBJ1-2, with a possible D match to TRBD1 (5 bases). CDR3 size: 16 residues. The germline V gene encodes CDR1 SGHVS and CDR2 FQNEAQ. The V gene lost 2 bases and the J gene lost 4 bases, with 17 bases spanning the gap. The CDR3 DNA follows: TGTGCCAGCAGCTTATCGCCCGCAGGGTCTTTCTATGGCTACACCTTC. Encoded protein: CASSLSPAGSFYGYTF.

The CDR3 nucleotides are TGTGCCAGCAGTTTCGCCGGGACTTTACAAGAGACCCAGTACTTC. This translates into CASSFAGTLQETQYF. V gene TRBV6-5 combines with J gene TRBJ2-5; D is perhaps TRBD2 (6 bases). This CDR3 spans 15 amino acids. Germline V gene sequence: CDR1 MNHEY, CDR2 SVGAGI. Trimming removed 4 bases at V and 2 bases at J, with 14 bases between.

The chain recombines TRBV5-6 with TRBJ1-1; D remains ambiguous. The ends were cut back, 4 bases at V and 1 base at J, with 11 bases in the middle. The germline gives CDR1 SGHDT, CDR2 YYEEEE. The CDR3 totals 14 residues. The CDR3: CASSPYGGNTEAFF. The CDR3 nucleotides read TGTGCCAGCAGCCCCTACGGCGGGAACACTGAAGCTTTCTTT.

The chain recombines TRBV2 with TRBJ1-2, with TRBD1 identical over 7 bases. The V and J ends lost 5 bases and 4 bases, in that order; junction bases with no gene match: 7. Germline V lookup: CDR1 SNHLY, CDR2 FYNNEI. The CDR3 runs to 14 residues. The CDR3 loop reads CASSPRQGRYGYTF. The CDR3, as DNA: TGTGCCAGCAGTCCTAGACAGGGTCGCTATGGCTACACCTTC.

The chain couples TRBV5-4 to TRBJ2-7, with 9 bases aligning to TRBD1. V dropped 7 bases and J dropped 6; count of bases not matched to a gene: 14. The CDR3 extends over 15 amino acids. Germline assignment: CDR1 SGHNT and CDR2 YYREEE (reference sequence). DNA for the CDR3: TGTGCCAGCTCCTACAGGGGGACAGGGCATTTCGAGCAGTACTTC. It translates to CASSYRGTGHFEQYF.

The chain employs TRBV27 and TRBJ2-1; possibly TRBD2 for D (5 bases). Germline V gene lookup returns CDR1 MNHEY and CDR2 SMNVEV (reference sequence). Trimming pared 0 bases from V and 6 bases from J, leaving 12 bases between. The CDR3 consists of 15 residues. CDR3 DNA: TGTGCCAGCAGTTTATCTCCTCTAGGAGGCAATGAGCAGTTCTTC. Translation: CASSLSPLGGNEQFF.

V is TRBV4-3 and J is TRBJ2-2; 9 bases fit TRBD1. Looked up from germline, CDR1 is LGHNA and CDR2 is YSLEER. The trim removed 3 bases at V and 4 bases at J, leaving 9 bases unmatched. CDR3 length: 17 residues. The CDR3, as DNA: TGCGCCAGCAGCCACCCGCCGGGACAGGGAGCCACCGGGGAGCTGTTTTTT. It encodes CASSHPPGQGATGELFF.

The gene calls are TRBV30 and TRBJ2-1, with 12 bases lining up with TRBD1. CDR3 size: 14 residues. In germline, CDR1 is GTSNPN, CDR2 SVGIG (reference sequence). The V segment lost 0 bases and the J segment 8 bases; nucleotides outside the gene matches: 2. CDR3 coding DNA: TGTGCCTGGAGTGTAGGGACAGGGGGCGATGAGCAGTTCTTC. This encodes CAWSVGTGGDEQFF. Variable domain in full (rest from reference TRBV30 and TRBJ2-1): SQTIHQWPATLVQPVGSPLSLECTVEGTSNPNLYWYRQAAGRGLQLLFYSVGIGQISSEVPQNLSASRPQDRQFILSSKKLLLSDSGFYLCAWSVGTGGDEQFFGPGTRLTVL.

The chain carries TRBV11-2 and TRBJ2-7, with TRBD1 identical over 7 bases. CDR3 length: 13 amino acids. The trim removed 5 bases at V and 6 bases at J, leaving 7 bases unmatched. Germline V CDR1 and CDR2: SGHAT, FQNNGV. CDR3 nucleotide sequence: TGTGCCAGCAGCCGCCCGACAGGGAGCGAGCAGTACTTC. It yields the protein CASSRPTGSEQYF.

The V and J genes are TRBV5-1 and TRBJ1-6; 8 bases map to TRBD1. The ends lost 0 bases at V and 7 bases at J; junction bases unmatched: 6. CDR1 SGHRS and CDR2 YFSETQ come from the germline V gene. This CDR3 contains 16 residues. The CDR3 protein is CASSLETGASNSPLHF. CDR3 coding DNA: TGCGCCAGCAGCTTGGAGACAGGGGCCTCAAATTCACCCCTCCACTTT.

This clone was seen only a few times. In DNA, the CDR3 is TGTGCCAGCAGTTTCCTATCACAGGGGGCGCCGAATTCACCCCTCCACTTT. Translated: CASSFLSQGAPNSPLHF. V is TRBV27 and J is TRBJ1-6, with 9 bases that match TRBD1. J was trimmed by 7 bases and V by 3 bases; bases with no gene match: 10. Germline V gene lookup returns CDR1 MNHEY and CDR2 SMNVEV (reference sequence). The CDR3 runs 17 residues.

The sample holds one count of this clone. The CDR3 region is CASSLMGGTTGELFF. DNA for the CDR3: TGCGCCAGCAGCTTGATGGGGGGGACGACCGGGGAGCTGTTTTTT. V usage is TRBV5-1 and J usage is TRBJ2-2; 7 nucleotides line up with TRBD2. The ends lost 1 base at V and 5 bases at J; junction bases unmatched: 5. Germline CDR1 reads SGHRS; CDR2 reads YFSETQ. This CDR3 contains 15 residues.

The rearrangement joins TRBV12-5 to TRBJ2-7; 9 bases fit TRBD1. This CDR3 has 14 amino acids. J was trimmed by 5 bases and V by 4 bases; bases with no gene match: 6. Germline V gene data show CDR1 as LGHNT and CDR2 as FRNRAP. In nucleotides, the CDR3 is TGTGCTAGTGGTTGGGGGACAGGGCTCGACGAGCAGTACTTC. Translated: CASGWGTGLDEQYF.

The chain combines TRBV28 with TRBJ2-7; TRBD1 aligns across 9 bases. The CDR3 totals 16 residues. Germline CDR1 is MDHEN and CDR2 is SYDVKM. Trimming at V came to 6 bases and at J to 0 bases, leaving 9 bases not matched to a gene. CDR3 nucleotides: TGTGCCAGCAGGTCTATTACAGGGGGCTTCTCCTACGAGCAGTACTTC. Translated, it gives CASRSITGGFSYEQYF.

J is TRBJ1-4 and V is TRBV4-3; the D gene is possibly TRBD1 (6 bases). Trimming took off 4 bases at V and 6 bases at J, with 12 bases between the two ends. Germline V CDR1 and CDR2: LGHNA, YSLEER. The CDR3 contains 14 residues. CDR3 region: CASSLIQGDEKLFF. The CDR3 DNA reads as TGCGCCAGCAGCCTCATACAGGGAGATGAAAAACTGTTTTTT.

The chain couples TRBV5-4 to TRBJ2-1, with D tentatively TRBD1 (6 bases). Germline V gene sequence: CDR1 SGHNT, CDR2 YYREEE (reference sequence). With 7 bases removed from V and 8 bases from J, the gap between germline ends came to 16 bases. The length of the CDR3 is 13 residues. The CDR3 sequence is CASSDSLRDEQFF. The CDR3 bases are TGTGCCAGCTCGGACAGTCTAAGAGATGAGCAGTTCTTC.

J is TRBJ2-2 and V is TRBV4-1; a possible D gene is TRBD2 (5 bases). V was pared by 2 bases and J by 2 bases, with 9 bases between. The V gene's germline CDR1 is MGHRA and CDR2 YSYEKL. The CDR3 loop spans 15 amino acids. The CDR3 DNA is TGCGCCAGCAGCCAAAACGGGGTCAACACCGGGGAGCTGTTTTTT. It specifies CASSQNGVNTGELFF.

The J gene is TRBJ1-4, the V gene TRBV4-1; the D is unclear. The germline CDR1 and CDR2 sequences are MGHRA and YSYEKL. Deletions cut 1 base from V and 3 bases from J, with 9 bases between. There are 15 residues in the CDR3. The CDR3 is CASSQVQNPNEKLFF. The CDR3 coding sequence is TGCGCCAGCAGCCAAGTCCAGAACCCTAATGAAAAACTGTTTTTT.

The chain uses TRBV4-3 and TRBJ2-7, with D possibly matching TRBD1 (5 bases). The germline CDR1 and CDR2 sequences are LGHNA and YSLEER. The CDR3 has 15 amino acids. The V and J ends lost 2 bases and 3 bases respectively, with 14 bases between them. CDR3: CASSQSGLPIYEQYF. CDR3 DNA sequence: TGCGCCAGCAGCCAATCAGGGTTACCCATCTACGAGCAGTACTTC.